The source of this T cell receptor beta chain is a study of blood T cell repertoires in COVID-19. The CDR3 extends over 14 amino acids. Between the trimmed V and J ends, which lost 2 bases and 5 bases, there was a span of 11 bases. In germline, CDR1 is SGHKS, CDR2 YYEKEE (reference sequence). TCRdb's table, derived via immunoSEQ multiplex PCR, lists solely in-frame clones and lacks some. This repertoire shows about 220,000 clones, 75% to 90% found once; its top ten account for over 4%. This clonotype was obtained from a woman aged 70-85 years with COVID-19, enrolled during active disease. The specimen was peripheral blood. The J gene is TRBJ2-4, the V gene TRBV5-5; D is possibly TRBD2 (6 bases). The DNA for the CDR3 is TGTGCCAGCAGCTTACCGGGACTGGAAAACATTCAGTACTTC. Its translation: CASSLPGLENIQYF. Together with reference TRBV5-5 and TRBJ2-4, the CDR3 gives the full variable domain: DAGVTQSPTHLIKTRGQQVTLRCSPISGHKSVSWYQQVLGQGPQFIFQYYEKEERGRGNFPDRFSARQFPNYSSELNVNALLLGDSALYLCASSLPGLENIQYFGAGTRLSVL.